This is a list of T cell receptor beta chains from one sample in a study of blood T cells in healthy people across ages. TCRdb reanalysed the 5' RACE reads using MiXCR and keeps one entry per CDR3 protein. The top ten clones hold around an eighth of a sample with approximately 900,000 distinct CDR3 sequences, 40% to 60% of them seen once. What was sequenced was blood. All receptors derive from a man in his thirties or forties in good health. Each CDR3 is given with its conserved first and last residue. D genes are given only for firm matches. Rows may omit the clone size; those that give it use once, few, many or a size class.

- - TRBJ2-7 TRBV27 CAGSLGGTRSYEQYF TGTGCCGGCAGTTTAGGTGGCACTCGCTCCTACGAGCAGTACTTC
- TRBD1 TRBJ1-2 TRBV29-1 CSVGQGGDYTF TGCAGCGTTGGGCAGGGGGGCGACTACACCTTC
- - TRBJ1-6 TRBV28 CASSAGMSSYNSPLHF TGTGCCAGCAGTGCGGGGATGAGCTCCTATAATTCACCCCTCCACTTT
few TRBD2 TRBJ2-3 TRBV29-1 CSVDATSGGDTQYF TGCAGCGTTGACGCGACTAGCGGGGGGGATACGCAGTATTTT
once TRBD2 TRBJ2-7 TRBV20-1 CSALAGLGSYEQYF TGCAGTGCTTTAGCGGGACTAGGCTCCTACGAGCAGTACTTC
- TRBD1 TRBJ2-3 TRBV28 CASSYRGRTDTQYF TGTGCCAGCAGTTACAGGGGGCGGACAGATACGCAGTATTTT
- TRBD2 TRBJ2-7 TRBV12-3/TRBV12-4 CASSFLAGGLDNEQYF TGTGCCAGCAGTTTCCTAGCGGGGGGGCTCGACAATGAGCAGTACTTC
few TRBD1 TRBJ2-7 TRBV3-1 CASSPRTGGLYEQYF TGTGCCAGTAGCCCCCGGACAGGGGGCCTTTACGAGCAGTACTTC
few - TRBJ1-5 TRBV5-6 CASSEGERPQHF TGTGCCAGCAGCGAGGGGGAAAGGCCCCAGCATTTT
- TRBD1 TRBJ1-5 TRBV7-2 CASSLRQGEQPQHF TGTGCCAGCAGCCTCCGGCAGGGGGAACAGCCCCAGCATTTT
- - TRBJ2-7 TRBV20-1 CGASTPFSYEQYF TGCGGTGCTAGTACTCCGTTTTCCTACGAGCAGTACTTC
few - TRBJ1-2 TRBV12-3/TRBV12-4 CASRTTAIYGYTF TGTGCCAGCAGAACTACAGCTATCTATGGCTACACCTTC
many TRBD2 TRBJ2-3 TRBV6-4 CASGEASGGADTQYF TGTGCCAGCGGAGAGGCTAGCGGGGGGGCAGATACGCAGTATTTT
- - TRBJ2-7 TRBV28 CASRPGTMSYEQYF TGTGCCAGCAGACCCGGGACGATGTCCTACGAGCAGTACTTC
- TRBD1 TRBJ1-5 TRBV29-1 CSVAPQGDGNQPQHF TGCAGCGTTGCACCACAGGGGGATGGCAATCAGCCCCAGCATTTT
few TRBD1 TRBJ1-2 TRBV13 CASSRGQGETGCTF TGTGCCAGCAGCCGGGGACAGGGGGAGACTGGCTGCACCTTC
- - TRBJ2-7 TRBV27 CASRREAASSYEQYF TGTGCCAGCAGACGAGAAGCGGCCAGCTCCTACGAGCAGTACTTC
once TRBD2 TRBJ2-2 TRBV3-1 CASSQSGGGTGELFF TGTGCCAGCAGCCAGAGCGGGGGTGGTACCGGGGAGCTGTTTTTT
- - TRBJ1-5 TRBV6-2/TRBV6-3 CASSHIRQVNQPQHF TGTGCCAGCAGCCACATCCGGCAGGTCAATCAGCCCCAGCATTTT
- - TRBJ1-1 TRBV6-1 CASSETRGVTEAFF TGTGCCAGCAGTGAAACCAGGGGAGTGACTGAAGCTTTCTTT
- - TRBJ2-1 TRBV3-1 CASSQAGPSRNEQFF TGTGCCAGCAGCCAAGCCGGGCCCTCGAGGAATGAGCAGTTCTTC
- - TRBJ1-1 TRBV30 CAWNENTEAFF TGTGCCTGGAATGAGAACACTGAAGCTTTCTTT
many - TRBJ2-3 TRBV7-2 CASSPYSDTQYF TGTGCCAGCAGCCCCTACTCAGATACGCAGTATTTT
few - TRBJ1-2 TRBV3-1 CASSQAGFDAVNYGYTF TGTGCCAGCAGCCAAGCGGGATTTGACGCCGTGAACTATGGCTACACCTTC
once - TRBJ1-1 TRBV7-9 CASSRYREDAEAFF TGTGCCAGCAGCCGATACAGGGAAGACGCTGAAGCTTTCTTT
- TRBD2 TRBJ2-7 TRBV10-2 CASSESRAGGMDEQYF TGCGCCAGCAGTGAGTCGAGGGCGGGGGGCATGGACGAGCAGTACTTC
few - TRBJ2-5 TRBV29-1 CSVDGPEARSVETQYF TGCAGCGTTGACGGACCGGAGGCCCGGTCGGTAGAGACCCAGTACTTC
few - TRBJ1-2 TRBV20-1 CSVWDGNYGYTF TGCAGTGTTTGGGACGGTAACTATGGCTACACCTTC
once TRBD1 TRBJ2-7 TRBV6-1 CACWDREVEQYF TGTGCCTGCTGGGACAGGGAGGTCGAGCAGTACTTC
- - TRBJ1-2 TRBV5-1 CASGDGQIGGYTF TGCGCCAGCGGCGATGGACAGATTGGAGGCTACACCTTC
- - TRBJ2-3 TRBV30 CAWSNGAGDTQYF TGTGCCTGGAGTAATGGGGCGGGGGATACGCAGTATTTT
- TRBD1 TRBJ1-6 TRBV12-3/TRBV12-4 CASRGTGRNSPLHF TGTGCCAGCAGAGGGACAGGGCGGAATTCACCCCTCCACTTT
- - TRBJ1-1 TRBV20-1 CSALRGAKVNTEAFF TGCAGTGCTCTAAGGGGCGCGAAGGTGAACACTGAAGCTTTCTTT
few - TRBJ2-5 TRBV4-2 CASSQDPGTSGAETQYF TGTGCCAGCAGCCAAGACCCCGGGACCTCGGGCGCAGAGACCCAGTACTTC
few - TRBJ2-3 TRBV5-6 CASSLDPAGIGADTQYF TGTGCCAGCAGCTTGGATCCTGCAGGGATAGGAGCAGATACGCAGTATTTT
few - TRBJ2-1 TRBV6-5 CASSYGGLFYNEQFF TGTGCCAGCAGTTATGGGGGGCTCTTCTACAATGAGCAGTTCTTC
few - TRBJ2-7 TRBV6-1 CASFEDRTYEQYF TGTGCCAGCTTCGAGGACCGAACCTACGAGCAGTACTTC
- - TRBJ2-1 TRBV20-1 CSARRPDGSNEQFF TGCAGTGCCCGGCGACCAGATGGTTCCAATGAGCAGTTCTTC
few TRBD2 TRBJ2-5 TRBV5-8 CASRPRTSGIETQYF TGTGCCAGCCGTCCCAGGACTAGCGGGATCGAGACCCAGTACTTC
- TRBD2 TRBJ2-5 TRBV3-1 CASSQDWTSGSEETQYF TGTGCCAGCAGCCAAGATTGGACTAGCGGGAGTGAAGAGACCCAGTACTTC
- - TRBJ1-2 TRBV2 CASSEVRYGYTF TGTGCCAGCAGTGAAGTCCGCTATGGCTACACCTTC
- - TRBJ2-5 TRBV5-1 CASSLEVREETQYF TGCGCCAGCAGCTTGGAGGTACGAGAAGAGACCCAGTACTTC
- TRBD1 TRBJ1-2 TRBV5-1 CASSLEGQRYGYTF TGCGCCAGCAGCTTGGAGGGACAGCGTTATGGCTACACCTTC
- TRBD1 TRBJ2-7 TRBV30 CAWSVGQGVYEQYF TGTGCCTGGAGTGTCGGACAGGGAGTCTACGAGCAGTACTTC
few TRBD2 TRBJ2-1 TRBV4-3 CASSHSLAGGQDEQFF TGCGCCAGCAGCCATTCTCTAGCGGGGGGGCAGGATGAGCAGTTCTTC
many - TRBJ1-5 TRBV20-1 CSASGGGMAQPQHF TGCAGTGCTAGTGGGGGGGGGATGGCGCAGCCCCAGCATTTT
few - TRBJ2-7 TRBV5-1 CASSELKQGEQYF TGCGCCAGCTCCGAGCTGAAACAGGGAGAGCAGTACTTC
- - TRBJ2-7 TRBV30 CAWTPPGPLSYEQYF TGTGCCTGGACCCCTCCGGGCCCCTTATCCTACGAGCAGTACTTC
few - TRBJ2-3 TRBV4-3 CASSQDNRRQDTQYF TGCGCCAGCAGCCAAGATAATAGGCGGCAAGATACGCAGTATTTT
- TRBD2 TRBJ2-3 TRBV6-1 CASRLAEADTQYF TGTGCCAGCAGACTAGCGGAGGCAGATACGCAGTATTTT
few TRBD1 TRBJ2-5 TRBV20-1 CSAVAGQGSETQYF TGCAGTGCTGTCGCGGGACAGGGGTCGGAGACCCAGTACTTC
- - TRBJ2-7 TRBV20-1 CSARATYEQYF TGCAGTGCTAGAGCGACTTACGAGCAGTACTTC